The clone carrying this T cell receptor (beta chain) was recorded only once. Its specificity is not known. The sample comes from a study of spatial heterogeneity in lung cancer. Across the study: The authors sequenced available follow-up PBMC samples, taken a median of about 23 months after resection.

As for time point: blood at routine non-recurrence follow-up after resection. The CDR3 runs 13 residues. In germline, CDR1 is MNHEY, CDR2 SVGAGI. The V and J ends lost 6 bases and 7 bases respectively, with 13 bases between them. Study-wide results and caveats: Ubiquitous expanded tumor TCRs were seen in blood more at resection than at follow-up.

In TCRdb, the 5' RACE reads were re-called with MiXCR into one record per CDR3 protein. The repertoire holds tens of thousands of distinct CDR3 sequences, with about 9.5% as singletons. The sequence was obtained from a female donor with early-stage non-small cell lung cancer. The chain is built from TRBV6-5 and TRBJ1-5; the D is unclear. The input for sequencing was PBMCs, taken at follow-up. In DNA form, the CDR3 reads TGTGCCAGCAGCTGGGGAGAGAGACAGCCCCAGCATTTT. Translated, it gives CASSWGERQPQHF.